This TCR beta chain derives from a study of T cell responses to AZD1222 COVID-19 vaccine. Regarding this clone: Within the sample, other DNA sequences also encode this same CDR3.

CDR1 MDHEN and CDR2 SYDVKM come from the germline V gene. V lost 4 bases to trimming and J lost 2 bases, with 15 bases between them. The CDR3 has 15 amino acids. Sequenced by immunoSEQ multiplex PCR; TCRdb stores in-frame clones only, minus some. Among 250,000 to 300,000 clones listed, 90% to 95% were seen once. This rearrangement joins TRBV28 to TRBJ2-7; D could derive from TRBD1 or TRBD2 (5 bases each). The source is an adult who received the AZD1222 COVID-19 vaccine. The starting material was peripheral blood, obtained 28 days after the second AZD1222 dose. The chain's CDR3 is CASSSPGTGTYEQYF. DNA of the CDR3: TGTGCCAGCAGTTCTCCCGGGACGGGGACCTACGAGCAGTACTTC.